This TCR beta chain is drawn from a study of T cell responses to AZD1222 COVID-19 vaccine. Study results and limitations: After the peak T cell response, and only then, were repertoires sampled. Clonal diversity was possibly underestimated; the donors were predominantly white British and more often female. Across spike, vaccine-associated CD4 TCRs were found, dominant at 160-218 and 743-854. Baseline antibody screening turned up just a handful of seropositive AZD1222 recipients.

The CDR3 contains 13 residues. Germline V gene sequence: CDR1 SGHRS, CDR2 YFSETQ. V was trimmed by 0 bases and J by 5 bases, leaving 9 bases between them. For this clone: Its target is unknown.

The method was immunoSEQ multiplex PCR; TCRdb's version includes in-frame clones alone and lacks a portion of them. The table includes 120,000 or so clones, about 90% detected once. The TCR originated in an adult in good health. The starting material was peripheral blood, obtained on day 0 of MenACWY control vaccination. V and J are TRBV5-1 and TRBJ2-7; D unresolved. CDR3 coding DNA: TGCGCCAGCAGCTTGGCCTATCCGGACGAGCAGTACTTC. It specifies CASSLAYPDEQYF.